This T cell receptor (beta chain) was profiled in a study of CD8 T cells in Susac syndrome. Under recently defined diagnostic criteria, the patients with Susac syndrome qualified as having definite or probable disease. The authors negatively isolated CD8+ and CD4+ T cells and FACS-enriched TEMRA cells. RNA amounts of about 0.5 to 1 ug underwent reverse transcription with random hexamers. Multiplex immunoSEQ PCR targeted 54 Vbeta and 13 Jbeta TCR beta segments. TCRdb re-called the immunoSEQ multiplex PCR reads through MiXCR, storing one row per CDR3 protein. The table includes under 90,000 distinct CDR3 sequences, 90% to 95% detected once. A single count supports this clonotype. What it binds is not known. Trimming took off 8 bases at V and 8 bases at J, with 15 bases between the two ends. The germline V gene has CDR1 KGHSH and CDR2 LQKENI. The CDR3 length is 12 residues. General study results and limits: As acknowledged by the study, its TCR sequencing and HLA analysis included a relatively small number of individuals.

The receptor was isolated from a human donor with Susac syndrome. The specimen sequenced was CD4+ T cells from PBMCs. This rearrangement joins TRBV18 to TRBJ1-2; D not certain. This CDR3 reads CASTEVKTGYTF. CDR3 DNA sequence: TGTGCCAGCACGGAAGTAAAAACGGGCTACACCTTC.